This is a list of T cell receptor beta chains from one sample in a study of control samples from healthy donors and cancer patients. This table comes from immunoSEQ multiplex PCR, and its TCRdb copy is limited to in-frame clones, with some not included. Of roughly 400,000 clones in the sample, approximately 92% are singletons; the top ten hold just under 6.5%. Input material: PBMCs. These receptors all stem from a man between 40 and 49 years old with head and neck cancer. Both conserved end residues are trimmed from each CDR3.

>TRBV6-5
ASSQTSGAIYEQY
>TRBV5-4
ASSRSGGRNTGELF
>TRBV9
ASSVVAGANTGELF
>TRBV19
ASSIDGTANTEAF
>TRBV4-2
ASGLQGSNEKLF
>TRBV27
ASSLSGRGRYEQY
>TRBV7-9
ASSFVGLDEKLF
>TRBV7-3
ASSRVLNTEAF
>TRBV7-3
ASSLSGRGEQF
>TRBV27
ASSLSMGFLGNTEAF
>TRBV11-2
ASSLRGTQAGEKLF
>TRBV9
ASSPRYRGDEQY
>TRBV30
AWSVRRGQSSYEQY
>TRBV4-3
ASSQVVGNEQF
>TRBV9
ASSASLAGAFTDTQY
>TRBV12-5
ASGTRTEQY
>TRBV3-1/TRBV3-2
ASSRRLTGELF
>TRBV2
ASRISGISGANVLT
>TRBV23-1
ASSPCVGNRAGETQY
>TRBV5-1
ASSFQTGSNSPLH
>TRBV19
ASSFSGQPSSGNTIY
>TRBV7-9
ASSLIYNEQF
>TRBV30
AWSVHGLLGTDTQY
>TRBV5-1
ASSLARYNEQF
>TRBV12-3/TRBV12-4
ASSLRGEQF
>TRBV5-6
ASSAGHPYEQY
>TRBV6-5
ASSYSGANVLT
>TRBV18
ASSIDRGWPPQETQY
>TRBV30
AWSPRDTGGSPLH
>TRBV28
ATGTVQGGYT
>TRBV7-2
ASSRSRLSGNTIY
>TRBV18
ASSPPKLTGEKETQY
>TRBV27
ASSIQGQGSYEQY
>TRBV18
ASSPSRGPGNTIY
>TRBV3-1/TRBV3-2
ASSQTGVGTEAF
>TRBV9
ASATSGGYNEQF
>TRBV2
ASSVGTGVKGYT
>TRBV6-4
ASSDRGTGELF
>TRBV29-1
SVVTELDGYT
>TRBV29-1
SDQGGYTEAF
>TRBV5-1
ASSPEGGVDYGYT
>TRBV28
ASSNPRTGGYGYT
>TRBV30
AWSRGAEAF
>TRBV28
ALGGSFTDTQY
>TRBV2
ASSIRQGGNQPQH